The clone carrying this T cell receptor beta chain was recorded at least ten times. What it recognizes is unknown. This record comes from a study of post-analysis software for immune sequencing data. The wider study: Recorded subtypes: relapsing-remitting, secondary progressive, progressive-relapsing; some patients unannotated. Study results and limitations: Compared with controls, patients showed significantly lower normalized Chao1 diversity. Clustering by F measure revealed strong co-clustering among samples prepared together in one batch.

Unique molecular identifiers had been added to the TCR beta cDNA libraries. T cells numbering about 0.85 to 10 million yielded cDNA molecules that totaled some 500,000. In TCRdb, the PCR reads were re-called with MiXCR into one record per CDR3 protein. The sample consists of hundreds of thousands of distinct CDR3 sequences, around 27% of them appearing once. Specimen: blood. This TCR was sampled from a girl aged 5 to 17 with multiple sclerosis.

CDR3 coding DNA: TGTGCCAGCAGATCACAGGGGGTTGGCAATCAGCCCCAGCATTTT. Protein: CASRSQGVGNQPQHF. The V gene is TRBV7-2, the J gene TRBJ1-5; 8 bases line up with TRBD1. J lost 2 bases, V lost 6 bases, and 6 bases had no gene match. The CDR3 length is 15 residues. Germline assignment: CDR1 SGHTA and CDR2 FQGNSA. Supplemented by reference TRBV7-2 and TRBJ1-5, the full variable domain reads GAGVSQSPSNKVTEKGKDVELRCDPISGHTALYWYRQSLGQGLEFLIYFQGNSAPDKSGLPSDRFSAERTGGSVSTLTIQRTQQEDSAVYLCASRSQGVGNQPQHFGDGTRLSIL.